This entry lists 7 T cell receptor beta chains sequenced from one sample in a study of chemoradiotherapy in HPV16-positive cancers. Repertoires were generated with immunoSEQ multiplex PCR, while TCRdb's copy carries only in-frame clones and drops some. The sample carries about 7,900 clones, 75% to 85% recorded once. Collection took place from a patient who underwent chemoradiotherapy. The origin of the receptors is a human donor with HPV-associated anogenital cancer.

The chain combines TRBV19 with TRBJ2-1; D ambiguous. With 2 bases removed from V and 0 bases from J, the gap between germline ends came to 14 bases. Looked up from germline, CDR1 is LNHDA and CDR2 is SQIVND (reference sequence). This CDR3 is 17 amino acids long. Here the CDR3 reads CASSIPFHYSSYNEQFF. The DNA for the CDR3 is TGTGCCAGTAGTATACCCTTTCATTATAGCTCCTACAATGAGCAGTTCTTC.

This clone was picked up one time. As DNA, the CDR3 is TGTGCCACAACTAAAAAGGGTGGACTAGCGGGTGGAGGAGAGACCCAGTACTTC. Translated, it gives CATTKKGGLAGGGETQYF. The V and J genes are TRBV19 and TRBJ2-5; 11 positions match TRBD2. CDR1 is LNHDA, CDR2 SQIVND, per germline (reference sequence). With 10 bases clipped from V and 4 bases from J, the junction kept 20 bases outside the gene matches. The CDR3 consists of 18 residues.

The V call is TRBV28, the J call TRBJ1-1; a possible D gene is TRBD1 (5 bases). This CDR3 is built from 17 residues. The germline CDR1 and CDR2 sequences are MDHEN and SYDVKM. Deletions cut 6 bases from V and 1 base from J, with 21 bases between. The CDR3 spells CASRPQGVRGSNTEAFF. DNA of the CDR3: TGTGCCAGCAGACCTCAAGGGGTGCGGGGCTCGAACACTGAAGCTTTCTTT.

This chain uses TRBV30 with TRBJ1-4, with D unclear. The CDR3 length is 17 residues. Germline assignment: CDR1 GTSNPN and CDR2 SVGIG (reference sequence). With 0 bases removed from V and 4 bases from J, the gap between germline ends came to 18 bases. In DNA form, the CDR3 reads TGTGCCTGGAGTGTACCGGTAGGGAAGGTTGATAATGAAAAACTGTTTTTT. Encoded protein: CAWSVPVGKVDNEKLFF.

The V call is TRBV2, the J call TRBJ1-5; 7 nucleotides agree with TRBD1. Per the germline V gene, CDR1 is SNHLY and CDR2 is FYNNEI. The CDR3 length is 15 residues. Trimming cost V 5 bases and J 5 bases; bases outside gene matches: 9. CDR3 loop: CASSSGGATHQPQHF. CDR3 DNA: TGTGCCAGCAGTTCAGGGGGTGCCACCCATCAGCCCCAGCATTTT.

The rearrangement links TRBV11-3 to TRBJ2-7; D unclear. Per the germline V gene, CDR1 is SGHNT and CDR2 is YENEEA. The CDR3 has 13 residues. V gave up 2 bases and J gave up 8 bases, with 13 bases separating them. The CDR3: CASSLSQLKQQYF. The CDR3 nucleotides read TGTGCCAGCAGCTTAAGCCAACTGAAACAGCAGTACTTC.

The chain carries TRBV7-7 and TRBJ1-1; D remains ambiguous. V dropped 5 bases and J dropped 1 base, with 11 bases sitting between them. The CDR3 length is 14 residues. Germline CDR1 SSHAT, CDR2 FNYEAQ (reference sequence). The CDR3 protein is CASSLHNKNTEAFF. The CDR3 coding sequence is TGTGCCAGCAGCCTTCACAACAAGAACACTGAAGCTTTCTTT. Variable domain in full (rest from reference TRBV7-7 and TRBJ1-1): GAGVSQSPRYKVTKRGQDVTLRCDPISSHATLYWYQQALGQGPEFLTYFNYEAQPDKSGLPSDRFSAERPEGSISTLTIQRTEQRDSAMYRCASSLHNKNTEAFFGQGTRLTVV.